Below are 27 T cell receptor beta chains sequenced from a single sample in a study of blood T cell repertoires in COVID-19. Sequencing was performed with immunoSEQ multiplex PCR; in TCRdb, only in-frame clones are kept and a portion is missing. Seen here are about 160,000 clones, roughly 80% observed once, and the top ten hold approximately 8%. Sequenced sample: PBMCs or T cells enriched from blood (not recorded which). The receptors were sampled from a woman between 45 and 60 years old who had recovered from COVID-19.

The rearrangement links TRBV2 to TRBJ1-3; 8 nucleotides line up with TRBD1. The CDR3 is 15 residues long. CDR1 is SNHLY, CDR2 FYNNEI, per germline. Unmatched junction bases numbered 3, after V lost 2 bases and J lost 3 bases. The CDR3 DNA follows: TGTGCCAGCAGTGAACAGGGGGCGCGTGGAAACACCATATATTTT. Translating it yields CASSEQGARGNTIYF.

The chain has TRBV2 and TRBJ1-1, with D maybe TRBD1 (5 bases). The CDR3 sequence is 14 residues long. Germline CDR1 is SNHLY and CDR2 is FYNNEI. Trimming took 2 bases from V and 6 from J, leaving 13 bases between them. DNA for the CDR3: TGTGCCAGCAGTGAATTTCCAGGGCGGCCTGAAGCTTTCTTT. It specifies CASSEFPGRPEAFF.

The V gene is TRBV7-2, the J gene TRBJ2-1; 8 nucleotides align to TRBD2. With V trimmed by 3 bases and J by 0 bases, 4 bases remained unmatched. Per germline, CDR1 SGHTA and CDR2 FQGNSA. The CDR3 spans 16 residues. CDR3 DNA sequence: TGTGCCAGCAGCTTGGTGAGCGGGAGCTCCTACAATGAGCAGTTCTTC. Protein: CASSLVSGSSYNEQFF.

The chain uses TRBV18 and TRBJ1-5, with TRBD1 matching 9 bases. Germline lookup yields CDR1 KGHSH and CDR2 LQKENI. The CDR3 runs to 18 residues. The trim removed 2 bases at V and 8 bases at J, leaving 16 bases unmatched. CDR3 residues: CASSPRAIRTGVDEPQHF. CDR3 in DNA: TGTGCCAGCTCACCAAGAGCTATCCGGACAGGGGTTGACGAGCCCCAGCATTTT.

This chain uses TRBV6-2 or TRBV6-3 with TRBJ2-1; 8 nucleotides align to TRBD2. Germline loops: CDR1 MNHEY, CDR2 SVGEGT. There are 14 residues in the CDR3. V shed 5 bases, J shed 0 bases, and the junction held 0 bases outside the gene matches. CDR3 nucleotide sequence: TGTGCCAGCAGTAGCGGGAGCTCCTACAATGAGCAGTTCTTC. As protein: CASSSGSSYNEQFF.

The J gene is TRBJ1-2, the V gene TRBV6-2 or TRBV6-3; no reliable D call. Germline V gene sequence: CDR1 MNHEY, CDR2 SVGEGT. V lost 2 bases and J 8 bases, leaving 9 bases between the germline ends. This CDR3 has 12 amino acids. The CDR3 region has the DNA TGTGCCAGCAGTTACAGTGGCTGGGGCTACACCTTC. As protein: CASSYSGWGYTF.

V is TRBV27 and J is TRBJ1-2; 9 nucleotides agree with TRBD1. Germline assignment: CDR1 MNHEY and CDR2 SMNVEV (reference sequence). The CDR3 totals 17 residues. With V trimmed by 0 bases and J by 4 bases, 9 bases remained unmatched. Here the CDR3 DNA reads TGTGCCAGCAGTTTATCGACCCCAGGACAGGGGCCCTATGGCTACACCTTC. Translation gives CASSLSTPGQGPYGYTF.

This clone was observed once. This chain uses TRBV19 with TRBJ2-6, with 10 bases matching TRBD1. V dropped 3 bases and J dropped 1; count of bases not matched to a gene: 12. The CDR3 length is 20 residues. Germline V gene data show CDR1 as LNHDA and CDR2 as SQIVND (reference sequence). The CDR3 loop is CASSILTGDRGTSGANVLTF. CDR3 DNA sequence: TGTGCCAGTAGTATTTTAACTGGGGACAGGGGAACATCTGGGGCCAACGTCCTGACTTTC.

This chain links TRBV5-5 with TRBJ1-5; 8 nucleotides align to TRBD1. CDR1 and CDR2 (germline): SGHKS, YYEKEE (reference sequence). V trimming: 3 bases; J trimming: 3 bases; junction bases outside the gene matches: 5. CDR3 size: 15 residues. The CDR3 DNA sequence: TGTGCCAGCAGCTCGCAGGGGGCCCCCAATCAGCCCCAGCATTTT. Its protein is CASSSQGAPNQPQHF. The whole variable domain, filled in from reference TRBV5-5 and TRBJ1-5, reads DAGVTQSPTHLIKTRGQQVTLRCSPISGHKSVSWYQQVLGQGPQFIFQYYEKEERGRGNFPDRFSARQFPNYSSELNVNALLLGDSALYLCASSSQGAPNQPQHFGDGTRLSIL.

The rearrangement uses TRBV2 and TRBJ1-1, with unresolved D. This CDR3 is built from 14 residues. Trimming took off 1 base at V and 0 bases at J, with 6 bases between the two ends. The germline V gene encodes CDR1 SNHLY and CDR2 FYNNEI. The CDR3: CASSEGTMNTEAFF. The CDR3 region has the DNA TGTGCCAGCAGTGAAGGGACTATGAACACTGAAGCTTTCTTT.

The table lists this clone with many counts. This chain joins TRBV5-1 and TRBJ2-7, with 7 bases aligning to TRBD2. The CDR3 is 14 amino acids. In germline, CDR1 is SGHRS, CDR2 YFSETQ. Trimming removed 5 bases from V and 2 bases from J; junction bases left unmatched: 7. Here the CDR3 DNA reads TGCGCCAGCAGGGCAGCCGGACTAGCCTACGAGCAGTACTTC. Amino acids: CASRAAGLAYEQYF.

This chain links TRBV27 with TRBJ1-5; TRBD1 matches at 9 bases. The CDR3 totals 18 residues. The germline gives CDR1 MNHEY, CDR2 SMNVEV (reference sequence). Trimming removed 6 bases from V and 0 bases from J; junction bases left unmatched: 12. Here the CDR3 reads CASSQTGGPNYSNQPQHF. DNA for the CDR3: TGTGCCAGCAGCCAGACAGGGGGTCCGAACTATAGCAATCAGCCCCAGCATTTT.

The chain employs TRBV6-2 or TRBV6-3 and TRBJ1-1; D is unclear. Trimming removed 2 bases from V and 3 bases from J, with 7 bases in between. The CDR3 extends over 13 amino acids. In germline, CDR1 is MNHEY, CDR2 SVGEGT. The CDR3 DNA reads as TGTGCCAGCAGTTACGCGGCTTACACTGAAGCTTTCTTT. Translation gives CASSYAAYTEAFF.

This chain links TRBV28 with TRBJ2-5; D unresolved. The CDR3 sequence is 13 residues long. Per germline, CDR1 MDHEN and CDR2 SYDVKM. V was clipped by 2 bases and J by 0 bases, with 4 bases between them. CDR3 in DNA: TGTGCCAGCAGTTTAGCGGACCAAGAGACCCAGTACTTC. Translating it yields CASSLADQETQYF.

The chain is built from TRBV5-1 and TRBJ1-1, with D unclear. The CDR3 sequence is 16 residues long. The ends were cut back, 0 bases at V and 0 bases at J, with 12 bases in the middle. In germline, CDR1 is SGHRS, CDR2 YFSETQ. This chain's CDR3 is CASSLDPGIMNTEAFF. The CDR3 DNA sequence: TGCGCCAGCAGCTTGGATCCGGGGATAATGAACACTGAAGCTTTCTTT.

In its sample, this clone was seen once. The J gene is TRBJ1-4, the V gene TRBV24-1; D gene unclear. Germline CDR1 is KGHDR and CDR2 is SFDVKD. Trimming took off 9 bases at V and 5 bases at J, with 6 bases between the two ends. The CDR3 consists of 11 residues. The CDR3 DNA reads TGTGCCACCGGGCCCAATGAAAAACTGTTTTTT. Translation gives CATGPNEKLFF.

The V and J genes are TRBV7-9 and TRBJ2-1; 9 bases map to TRBD2. V lost 7 bases, J lost 6 bases, and 16 bases stayed unmatched. Germline V gene data show CDR1 as SEHNR and CDR2 as FQNEAQ (reference sequence). The CDR3 runs 17 residues. The CDR3 coding sequence is TGTGCCAGCAAGGAGGGAGATTGGACTAGCGATGTCAATGAGCAGTTCTTC. Translating gives CASKEGDWTSDVNEQFF. The full variable domain, its missing parts supplied by reference TRBV7-9 and TRBJ2-1, is DTGVSQNPRHKITKRGQNVTFRCDPISEHNRLYWYRQTLGQGPEFLTYFQNEAQLEKSRLLSDRFSAERPKGSFSTLEIQRTEQGDSAMYLCASKEGDWTSDVNEQFFGPGTRLTVL.

This clone appeared many times. The genes are TRBV5-4 and TRBJ1-1; D gene ambiguous. V shed 1 base and J shed 1 base, with 14 bases lying between them. Germline CDR1 SGHNT, CDR2 YYREEE (reference sequence). The CDR3 runs 16 residues. The CDR3 DNA reads TGTGCCAGCAGCTTGTATAAAAAACAGAAGAACACTGAAGCTTTCTTT. Its translation: CASSLYKKQKNTEAFF.

This chain joins TRBV12-5 and TRBJ2-1, with TRBD2 matching 13 bases. J gave up 5 bases and V 6 bases, and 10 bases lay outside the gene matches. The CDR3 consists of 17 residues. Germline loops: CDR1 LGHNT, CDR2 FRNRAP. CDR3 protein: CASGPGTSGTIHNEQFF. The CDR3 bases are TGTGCTAGTGGGCCCGGGACTAGCGGGACTATACACAATGAGCAGTTCTTC.

The chain recombines TRBV13 with TRBJ1-4; 8 bases are shared with TRBD1. The J segment lost 8 bases and the V segment lost 3 bases, leaving 5 bases of the junction unmatched. CDR1 is PRHDT, CDR2 FYEKMQ, per germline (reference sequence). CDR3 length: 14 residues. CDR3 loop: CASSFGQGGEKLFF. The CDR3 DNA sequence: TGTGCCAGCAGCTTCGGACAGGGCGGGGAAAAACTGTTTTTT.

This clone came up once. CDR3 sequence: CASSAPLYEQYF. CDR3 bases: TGTGCCAGCAGCGCGCCCCTCTACGAGCAGTACTTC. V gene TRBV7-8 combines with J gene TRBJ2-7, with D uncertain. There are 12 residues in the CDR3. Germline CDR1 SGHVS, CDR2 FQNEAQ. V lost 5 bases and J 3 bases, leaving 8 bases between the germline ends.

This clone was observed once. CDR3 protein: CASSPKQTDTQYF. CDR3 nucleotide sequence: TGCGCCAGCAGCCCTAAACAGACAGATACGCAGTATTTT. The V gene is TRBV5-1, the J gene TRBJ2-3; D uncertain. This CDR3 is built from 13 residues. Trimming shortened V by 4 bases and J by 3 bases, and 9 bases separated the two germline ends. Germline loops: CDR1 SGHRS, CDR2 YFSETQ.

V and J are TRBV1 and TRBJ2-7; the table's D call of TRBD2 was not tested on the DNA. TRBV1 has pseudogene status. This CDR3 has 15 amino acids. The CDR3 bases are TGCACCAGCAGCATCTCGGAGGGCAGCTCCTACGAGCAGTACTTC. It specifies CTSSISEGSSYEQYF.

The CDR3 DNA follows: TGTGCCAGCAGCTTATACACAGATACGCAGTATTTT. This encodes CASSLYTDTQYF. The gene calls are TRBV6-2 or TRBV6-3 and TRBJ2-3; D is ambiguous. The CDR3 consists of 12 residues. V lost 6 bases to trimming and J lost 2 bases, with 6 bases between them. Germline CDR1 MNHEY, CDR2 SVGEGT.

The rearrangement uses TRBV15 and TRBJ1-3; D remains unclear. The CDR3 extends over 13 amino acids. The germline gives CDR1 LNHNV, CDR2 YYDKDF (reference sequence). The V end lost 3 bases, the J end lost 0 bases, and 3 bases lay between the germline ends. The chain's CDR3 is CATSRSSGNTIYF. In DNA, the CDR3 is TGTGCCACCAGCAGGAGCTCTGGAAACACCATATATTTT.

V gene TRBV9 combines with J gene TRBJ1-2; the D gene is possibly TRBD1 (5 bases). CDR3 length: 14 residues. Per the germline V gene, CDR1 is SGDLS and CDR2 is YYNGEE. The V and J ends lost 0 bases and 2 bases respectively, with 8 bases between them. DNA for the CDR3: TGTGCCAGCAGCGTAGGAGACAGAAACTATGGCTACACCTTC. This sequence encodes CASSVGDRNYGYTF.

V gene TRBV19 combines with J gene TRBJ1-4; D is perhaps TRBD1 (6 bases). The CDR3 runs 14 residues. The V gene's germline CDR1 is LNHDA and CDR2 SQIVND (reference sequence). The V and J ends lost 6 bases and 8 bases respectively, with 16 bases between them. The CDR3 DNA sequence: TGTGCCAGTAGCTCGTTTCAGGGGCTAGAAAAACTGTTTTTT. Its protein product is CASSSFQGLEKLFF. The whole variable domain, remainder taken from reference TRBV19 and TRBJ1-4, is DGGITQSPKYLFRKEGQNVTLSCEQNLNHDAMYWYRQDPGQGLRLIYYSQIVNDFQKGDIAEGYSVSREKKESFPLTVTSAQKNPTAFYLCASSSFQGLEKLFFGSGTQLSVL.